This is a list of T cell receptor beta chains from one sample in a study of PD-1 blockade in classical Hodgkin lymphoma. Only in-frame clones appear in the TCRdb table, and some are missing; sequencing was by immunoSEQ multiplex PCR. The sample carries about 100,000 clones, 89% recorded once. The input for sequencing was peripheral blood mononuclear cells (PBMCs), taken before the second cycle of nivolumab. The receptors here all came from a human donor with classical Hodgkin lymphoma. Each CDR3 is given with its conserved first and last residue. D genes are given only for firm matches. Clone size is shown for a subset of rows, as once, few, many or a class of expanded clone.

V gene: TRBV7-9; clone size: .; D gene: .; J gene: TRBJ2-5; CDR3 protein: CASSLPGSGSGSQYF; CDR3 DNA: TGTGCCAGCAGCCTCCCCGGGTCGGGGTCCGGGTCCCAGTACTTC
V gene: TRBV4-1; clone size: .; D gene: .; J gene: TRBJ1-5; CDR3 protein: CASSQGWGARQPQHF; CDR3 DNA: TGCGCCAGCAGCCAAGGGTGGGGGGCGCGGCAGCCCCAGCATTTT
V gene: TRBV4-1; clone size: .; D gene: .; J gene: TRBJ2-1; CDR3 protein: CASSLETYSYNEQFF; CDR3 DNA: TGCGCCAGCAGCCTAGAGACTTACTCCTACAATGAGCAGTTCTTC
V gene: TRBV6-1; clone size: .; D gene: TRBD2; J gene: TRBJ2-1; CDR3 protein: CASSERGGGRPSYNEQFF; CDR3 DNA: TGTGCCAGCAGTGAACGAGGAGGCGGGAGGCCCTCCTACAATGAGCAGTTCTTC
V gene: TRBV6-6; clone size: .; D gene: .; J gene: TRBJ1-6; CDR3 protein: CASTLVAGDNSPLHF; CDR3 DNA: TGTGCCAGCACCCTGGTCGCGGGGGATAATTCACCCCTCCACTTT
V gene: TRBV18; clone size: .; D gene: TRBD1; J gene: TRBJ2-1; CDR3 protein: CASSFLLTGGSYNEQFF; CDR3 DNA: TGTGCCAGCTCGTTCCTCCTAACAGGGGGCTCCTACAATGAGCAGTTCTTC
V gene: TRBV4-2; clone size: .; D gene: TRBD2; J gene: TRBJ2-1; CDR3 protein: CASSQESELAGGREQFF; CDR3 DNA: TGTGCCAGCAGCCAAGAGAGTGAGCTAGCGGGAGGACGTGAGCAGTTCTTC
V gene: TRBV5-4; clone size: .; D gene: TRBD2; J gene: TRBJ2-7; CDR3 protein: CASSLGLAEAYEQYF; CDR3 DNA: TGTGCCAGCAGCCTGGGACTAGCGGAAGCCTACGAGCAGTACTTC
V gene: TRBV4-1; clone size: .; D gene: .; J gene: TRBJ1-1; CDR3 protein: CASSQGALRRTEAFF; CDR3 DNA: TGCGCCAGCAGCCAAGGGGCCCTGAGGAGGACTGAAGCTTTCTTT
V gene: TRBV19; clone size: .; D gene: TRBD1; J gene: TRBJ1-2; CDR3 protein: CASSITGGSNYGYTF; CDR3 DNA: TGTGCCAGTAGTATTACAGGGGGTTCTAACTATGGCTACACCTTC
V gene: TRBV5-6; clone size: .; D gene: TRBD2; J gene: TRBJ2-1; CDR3 protein: CASRRQAGGIEQFF; CDR3 DNA: TGTGCCAGCAGGAGACAAGCGGGAGGAATTGAGCAGTTCTTC
V gene: TRBV19; clone size: few; D gene: TRBD2; J gene: TRBJ2-2; CDR3 protein: CASSILGRGNTGELFF; CDR3 DNA: TGTGCCAGTAGTATCTTGGGGAGGGGGAACACCGGGGAGCTGTTTTTT
V gene: TRBV5-1; clone size: .; D gene: TRBD1; J gene: TRBJ2-5; CDR3 protein: CASSSDRVGETQYF; CDR3 DNA: TGCGCCAGCAGCTCCGACAGGGTTGGAGAGACCCAGTACTTC
V gene: TRBV5-6; clone size: .; D gene: TRBD1; J gene: TRBJ2-2; CDR3 protein: CASSKDIRGQGELFF; CDR3 DNA: TGTGCCAGCAGCAAAGACATTAGGGGGCAGGGGGAGCTGTTTTTT
V gene: TRBV19; clone size: once; D gene: .; J gene: TRBJ1-2; CDR3 protein: CASSNRERGYTF; CDR3 DNA: TGTGCCAGTAGTAACAGGGAAAGGGGCTACACCTTC
V gene: TRBV5-4; clone size: .; D gene: .; J gene: TRBJ1-2; CDR3 protein: CASSEYNYGYTF; CDR3 DNA: TGTGCCAGCAGCGAGTATAACTATGGCTACACCTTC
V gene: TRBV28; clone size: .; D gene: .; J gene: TRBJ2-4; CDR3 protein: CASSLRGSAKNIQYF; CDR3 DNA: TGTGCCAGCAGTTTACGCGGGTCGGCCAAAAACATTCAGTACTTC
V gene: TRBV12-5; clone size: .; D gene: TRBD1; J gene: TRBJ2-5; CDR3 protein: CASGLPGQGIETQYF; CDR3 DNA: TGTGCTAGTGGTTTACCGGGACAGGGTATTGAGACCCAGTACTTC
V gene: TRBV6-5; clone size: .; D gene: TRBD1; J gene: TRBJ1-2; CDR3 protein: CASSRHTGGDYGYTF; CDR3 DNA: TGTGCCAGCAGCCGACATACAGGGGGCGATTATGGCTACACCTTC
V gene: TRBV27; clone size: .; D gene: .; J gene: TRBJ2-7; CDR3 protein: CASSLLAGEQYF; CDR3 DNA: TGTGCCAGCAGTTTGTTGGCTGGCGAGCAGTACTTC
V gene: TRBV7-9; clone size: .; D gene: .; J gene: TRBJ1-2; CDR3 protein: CASSTDGVNYGYTF; CDR3 DNA: TGTGCCAGCAGCACAGATGGGGTTAACTATGGCTACACCTTC
V gene: TRBV11-2; clone size: once; D gene: .; J gene: TRBJ2-4; CDR3 protein: CASSLVGLELKNIQYF; CDR3 DNA: TGTGCCAGCAGCTTAGTAGGGCTAGAATTGAAAAACATTCAGTACTTC
V gene: TRBV5-5; clone size: .; D gene: TRBD1; J gene: TRBJ2-7; CDR3 protein: CASSQGQGDYEQYF; CDR3 DNA: TGTGCCAGCAGCCAGGGACAGGGTGACTACGAGCAGTACTTC
V gene: TRBV6-5; clone size: .; D gene: .; J gene: TRBJ1-5; CDR3 protein: CASSRRENQPQHF; CDR3 DNA: TGTGCCAGCTCCAGGAGGGAAAATCAGCCCCAGCATTTT
V gene: TRBV15; clone size: .; D gene: .; J gene: TRBJ2-5; CDR3 protein: CATSSPRTLQETQYF; CDR3 DNA: TGTGCCACCAGCAGCCCGCGGACCCTCCAAGAGACCCAGTACTTC
V gene: TRBV15; clone size: .; D gene: TRBD1; J gene: TRBJ2-3; CDR3 protein: CATSRERPGTGVADTQYF; CDR3 DNA: TGTGCCACCAGCAGAGAGAGGCCCGGGACAGGGGTCGCGGATACGCAGTATTTT
V gene: TRBV18; clone size: .; D gene: .; J gene: TRBJ2-7; CDR3 protein: CASSRDTQVYEQYF; CDR3 DNA: TGTGCCAGCTCACGGGACACGCAGGTCTACGAGCAGTACTTC
V gene: TRBV18; clone size: .; D gene: .; J gene: TRBJ2-1; CDR3 protein: CASSPQSEGRREQFF; CDR3 DNA: TGTGCCAGCTCACCTCAGTCCGAGGGGCGCAGGGAGCAGTTCTTC
V gene: TRBV11-2; clone size: .; D gene: .; J gene: TRBJ1-3; CDR3 protein: CASSFESFGGNTIYF; CDR3 DNA: TGTGCCAGCAGCTTCGAGAGCTTCGGTGGAAACACCATATATTTT
V gene: TRBV29-1; clone size: .; D gene: .; J gene: TRBJ2-1; CDR3 protein: CSVVGLAVNEQFF; CDR3 DNA: TGCAGCGTTGTGGGCCTAGCCGTTAATGAGCAGTTCTTC
V gene: TRBV5-4; clone size: .; D gene: .; J gene: TRBJ2-1; CDR3 protein: CASSLKGGPYNEQFF; CDR3 DNA: TGTGCCAGCAGCTTGAAGGGAGGTCCCTACAATGAGCAGTTCTTC
V gene: TRBV5-1; clone size: .; D gene: TRBD2; J gene: TRBJ2-7; CDR3 protein: CASSPRGSGSLYEQYF; CDR3 DNA: TGCGCCAGCAGCCCCCGTGGTAGCGGGAGCTTGTACGAGCAGTACTTC
V gene: TRBV7-9; clone size: .; D gene: .; J gene: TRBJ2-2; CDR3 protein: CASILLAVSGELFF; CDR3 DNA: TGTGCCAGCATTTTACTAGCTGTTTCCGGGGAGCTGTTTTTT
V gene: TRBV2; clone size: .; D gene: TRBD2; J gene: TRBJ2-1; CDR3 protein: CAGRAGGIPHEQFF; CDR3 DNA: TGTGCCGGAAGAGCGGGAGGGATTCCCCATGAGCAGTTCTTC
V gene: TRBV28; clone size: .; D gene: .; J gene: TRBJ2-7; CDR3 protein: CASSLGTRSTYEQYF; CDR3 DNA: TGTGCCAGCAGTTTGGGGACTCGATCAACCTACGAGCAGTACTTC
V gene: TRBV5-6; clone size: .; D gene: .; J gene: TRBJ1-2; CDR3 protein: CASSFPRSYGYTF; CDR3 DNA: TGTGCCAGCAGCTTCCCTAGGTCCTATGGCTACACCTTC
V gene: TRBV28; clone size: .; D gene: TRBD1; J gene: TRBJ2-7; CDR3 protein: CASSFRGTGEFYEQYF; CDR3 DNA: TGTGCCAGCAGTTTCCGCGGGACAGGGGAGTTCTACGAGCAGTACTTC
V gene: TRBV7-9; clone size: .; D gene: .; J gene: TRBJ2-3; CDR3 protein: CASSSEGLTDTQYF; CDR3 DNA: TGTGCCAGCAGCTCCGAGGGGCTCACAGATACGCAGTATTTT
V gene: TRBV18; clone size: .; D gene: .; J gene: TRBJ2-7; CDR3 protein: CASSPPGTPSYEQYF; CDR3 DNA: TGTGCCAGCTCACCCCCCGGGACACCCTCCTACGAGCAGTACTTC
V gene: TRBV7-9; clone size: .; D gene: .; J gene: TRBJ1-1; CDR3 protein: CASSPGQREAFF; CDR3 DNA: TGTGCCAGCAGCCCAGGACAGCGGGAAGCTTTCTTT
V gene: TRBV7-9; clone size: .; D gene: TRBD1; J gene: TRBJ2-3; CDR3 protein: CASSPRTGEKGTDTQYF; CDR3 DNA: TGTGCCAGCAGCCCAAGGACAGGGGAGAAAGGCACAGATACGCAGTATTTT
V gene: TRBV28; clone size: .; D gene: .; J gene: TRBJ2-3; CDR3 protein: CASSSGNTDTQYF; CDR3 DNA: TGTGCCAGCAGTAGCGGTAACACAGATACGCAGTATTTT
V gene: TRBV19; clone size: once; D gene: .; J gene: TRBJ1-1; CDR3 protein: CASSEHANTEAFF; CDR3 DNA: TGTGCCAGTAGTGAACATGCAAACACTGAAGCTTTCTTT
V gene: TRBV19; clone size: .; D gene: TRBD1; J gene: TRBJ2-7; CDR3 protein: CASSSPGQGAYEQYF; CDR3 DNA: TGTGCCAGTAGTAGCCCGGGACAGGGGGCCTACGAGCAGTACTTC
V gene: TRBV7-9; clone size: .; D gene: .; J gene: TRBJ1-2; CDR3 protein: CASSSQQNSVNYGYTF; CDR3 DNA: TGTGCCAGCAGCTCACAGCAGAACAGTGTGAACTATGGCTACACCTTC
V gene: TRBV4-3; clone size: .; D gene: .; J gene: TRBJ2-2; CDR3 protein: CASSFYTKDTGELFF; CDR3 DNA: TGCGCCAGCAGCTTCTACACTAAGGACACCGGGGAGCTGTTTTTT
V gene: TRBV28; clone size: .; D gene: TRBD1; J gene: TRBJ2-7; CDR3 protein: CASSLGQGFQQYF; CDR3 DNA: TGTGCCAGCTCTCTGGGACAGGGTTTCCAGCAGTACTTC
V gene: TRBV7-2; clone size: few; D gene: .; J gene: TRBJ1-1; CDR3 protein: CASSLGGSTEAFF; CDR3 DNA: TGTGCCAGCAGCTTAGGAGGGAGCACTGAAGCTTTCTTT
V gene: TRBV4-1; clone size: .; D gene: TRBD2; J gene: TRBJ2-3; CDR3 protein: CASSLGLAHSTDTQYF; CDR3 DNA: TGCGCCAGCAGCCTCGGACTAGCGCATAGCACAGATACGCAGTATTTT
V gene: TRBV6-5; clone size: .; D gene: .; J gene: TRBJ1-4; CDR3 protein: CASSYGQSANEKLFF; CDR3 DNA: TGTGCCAGCAGTTACGGACAGTCGGCTAATGAAAAACTGTTTTTT
V gene: TRBV6-5; clone size: once; D gene: .; J gene: TRBJ2-2; CDR3 protein: CASTLRGENTGELFF; CDR3 DNA: TGTGCCAGCACCCTCAGGGGGGAGAACACCGGGGAGCTGTTTTTT